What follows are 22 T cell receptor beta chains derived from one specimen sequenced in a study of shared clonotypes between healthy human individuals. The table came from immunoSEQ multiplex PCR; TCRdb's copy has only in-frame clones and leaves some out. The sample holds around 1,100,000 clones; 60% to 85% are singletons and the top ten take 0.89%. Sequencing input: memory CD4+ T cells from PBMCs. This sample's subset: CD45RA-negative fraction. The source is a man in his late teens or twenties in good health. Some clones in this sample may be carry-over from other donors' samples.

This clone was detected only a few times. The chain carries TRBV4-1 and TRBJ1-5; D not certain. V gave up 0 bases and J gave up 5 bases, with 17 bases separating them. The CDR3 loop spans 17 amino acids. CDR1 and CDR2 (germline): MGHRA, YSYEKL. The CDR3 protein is CASSQDFQPRADQPQHF. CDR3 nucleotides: TGCGCCAGCAGCCAAGATTTCCAACCGAGAGCAGATCAGCCCCAGCATTTT.

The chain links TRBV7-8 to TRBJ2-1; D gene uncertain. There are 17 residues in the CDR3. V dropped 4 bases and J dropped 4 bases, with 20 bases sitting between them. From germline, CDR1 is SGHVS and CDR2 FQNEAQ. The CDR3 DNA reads TGTGCCAGCAGCTCAAGCAGGCAAATGGGAAGGTACAATGAGCAGTTCTTC. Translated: CASSSSRQMGRYNEQFF.

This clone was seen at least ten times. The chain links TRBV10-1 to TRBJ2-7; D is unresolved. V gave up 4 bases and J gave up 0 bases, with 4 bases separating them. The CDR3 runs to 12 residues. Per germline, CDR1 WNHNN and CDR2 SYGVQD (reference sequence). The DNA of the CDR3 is TGCGCCAGCAGTGGGGGCTCCTACGAGCAGTACTTC. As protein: CASSGGSYEQYF.

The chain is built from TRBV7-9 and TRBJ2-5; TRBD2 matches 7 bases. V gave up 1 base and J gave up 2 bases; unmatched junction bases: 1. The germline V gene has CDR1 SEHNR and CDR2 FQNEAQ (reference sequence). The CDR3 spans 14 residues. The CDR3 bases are TGTGCCAGCAGCTTAGAACTAGCGCAAGAGACCCAGTACTTC. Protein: CASSLELAQETQYF.

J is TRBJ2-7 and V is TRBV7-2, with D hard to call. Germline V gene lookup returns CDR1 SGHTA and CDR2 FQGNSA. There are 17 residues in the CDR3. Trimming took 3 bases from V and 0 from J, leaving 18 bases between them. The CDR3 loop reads CASSFTPGTLGSYEQYF. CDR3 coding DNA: TGTGCCAGCAGCTTCACCCCGGGCACGTTAGGCTCCTACGAGCAGTACTTC.

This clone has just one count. The CDR3: CASNLSWNYGYTF. Written as DNA, the CDR3 is TGTGCCAGCAACCTTTCCTGGAACTATGGCTACACCTTC. The V gene is TRBV28, the J gene TRBJ1-2; D is unclear. V dropped 7 bases and J dropped 2 bases, with 11 bases sitting between them. Germline lookup yields CDR1 MDHEN and CDR2 SYDVKM. This CDR3 spans 13 amino acids.

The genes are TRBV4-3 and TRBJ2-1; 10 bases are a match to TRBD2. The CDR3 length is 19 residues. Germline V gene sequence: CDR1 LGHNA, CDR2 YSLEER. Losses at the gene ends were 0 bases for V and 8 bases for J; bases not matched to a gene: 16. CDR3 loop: CASSQEVRSGRARRDEQFF. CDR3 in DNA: TGCGCCAGCAGCCAAGAAGTGCGGAGCGGGAGGGCCCGGCGGGATGAGCAGTTCTTC.

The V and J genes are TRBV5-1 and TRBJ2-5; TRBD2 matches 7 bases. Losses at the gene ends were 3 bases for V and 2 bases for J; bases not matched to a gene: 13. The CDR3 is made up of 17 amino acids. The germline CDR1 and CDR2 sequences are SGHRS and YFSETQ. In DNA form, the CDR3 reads TGCGCCAGCAGCTCCCAAGTCACCCCGGGGGGACAAGAGACCCAGTACTTC. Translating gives CASSSQVTPGGQETQYF.

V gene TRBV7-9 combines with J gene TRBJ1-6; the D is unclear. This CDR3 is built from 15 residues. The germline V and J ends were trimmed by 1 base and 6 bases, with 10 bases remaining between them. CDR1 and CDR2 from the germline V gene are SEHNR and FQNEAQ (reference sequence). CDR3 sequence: CASSLVEGRNSPLHF. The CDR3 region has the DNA TGTGCCAGCAGCTTAGTCGAAGGTCGTAATTCACCCCTCCACTTT.

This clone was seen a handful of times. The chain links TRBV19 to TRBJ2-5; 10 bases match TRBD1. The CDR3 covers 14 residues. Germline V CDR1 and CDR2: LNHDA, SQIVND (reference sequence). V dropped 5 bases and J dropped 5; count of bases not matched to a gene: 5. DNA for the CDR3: TGTGCCAGTAGTCCGGGACAGGGGTTTGAGACCCAGTACTTC. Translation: CASSPGQGFETQYF.

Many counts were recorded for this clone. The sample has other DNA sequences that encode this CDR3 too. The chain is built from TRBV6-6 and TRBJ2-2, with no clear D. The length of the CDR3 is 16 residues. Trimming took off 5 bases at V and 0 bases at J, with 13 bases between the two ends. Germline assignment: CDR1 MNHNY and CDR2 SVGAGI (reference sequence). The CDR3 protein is CASSMSLGANTGELFF. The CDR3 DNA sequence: TGTGCCAGCAGTATGAGCTTGGGCGCGAACACCGGGGAGCTGTTTTTT.

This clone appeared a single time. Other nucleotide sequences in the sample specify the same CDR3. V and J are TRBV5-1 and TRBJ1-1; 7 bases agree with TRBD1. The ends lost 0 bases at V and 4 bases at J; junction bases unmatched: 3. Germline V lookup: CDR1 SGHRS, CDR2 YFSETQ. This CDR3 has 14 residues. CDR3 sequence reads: CASSLGSGGTEAFF. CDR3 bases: TGCGCCAGCAGCTTGGGTTCAGGGGGCACTGAAGCTTTCTTT.

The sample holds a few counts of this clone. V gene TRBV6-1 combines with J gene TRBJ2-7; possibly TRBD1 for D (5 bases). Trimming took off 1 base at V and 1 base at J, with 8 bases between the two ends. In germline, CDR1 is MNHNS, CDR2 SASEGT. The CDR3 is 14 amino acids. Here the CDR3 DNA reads TGTGCCAGCAGTGAAGGGGGCGATTCCTACGAGCAGTACTTC. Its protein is CASSEGGDSYEQYF.

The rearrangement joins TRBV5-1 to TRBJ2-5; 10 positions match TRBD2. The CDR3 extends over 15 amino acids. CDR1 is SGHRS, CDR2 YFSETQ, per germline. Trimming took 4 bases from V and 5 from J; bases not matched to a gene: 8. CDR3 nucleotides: TGCGCCAGCAGCCAACTAGGGACTAGCGATGAGACCCAGTACTTC. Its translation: CASSQLGTSDETQYF.

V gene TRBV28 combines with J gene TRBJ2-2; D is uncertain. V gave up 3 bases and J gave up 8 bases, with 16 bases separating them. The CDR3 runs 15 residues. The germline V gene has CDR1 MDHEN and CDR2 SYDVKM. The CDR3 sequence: CASSFGRRLNGELFF. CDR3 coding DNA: TGTGCCAGCAGTTTCGGGCGTCGGTTGAATGGGGAGCTGTTTTTT.

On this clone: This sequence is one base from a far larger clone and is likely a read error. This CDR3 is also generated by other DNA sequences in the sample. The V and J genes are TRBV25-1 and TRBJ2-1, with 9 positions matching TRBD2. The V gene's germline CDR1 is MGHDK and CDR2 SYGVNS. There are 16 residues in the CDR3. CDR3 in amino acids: CASSEGAGGWYNEQFF. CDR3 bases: TGTGCCAGCAGTGAGGGGGCGGGAGGGTGGTACAATGAACAGTTCTTC.

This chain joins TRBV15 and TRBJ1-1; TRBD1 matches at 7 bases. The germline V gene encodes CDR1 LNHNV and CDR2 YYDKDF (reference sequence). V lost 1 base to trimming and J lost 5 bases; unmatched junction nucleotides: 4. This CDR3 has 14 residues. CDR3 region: CATSRGGDRTEAFF. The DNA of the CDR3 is TGTGCCACCAGCAGAGGGGGGGACAGAACTGAAGCTTTCTTT.

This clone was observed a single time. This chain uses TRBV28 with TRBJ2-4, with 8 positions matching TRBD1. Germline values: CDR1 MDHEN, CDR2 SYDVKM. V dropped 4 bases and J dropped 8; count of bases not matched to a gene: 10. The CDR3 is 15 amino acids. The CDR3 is CASSSRQGLRDIQYF. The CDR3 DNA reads TGTGCCAGCAGTTCGAGACAGGGGCTTCGGGACATTCAGTACTTC. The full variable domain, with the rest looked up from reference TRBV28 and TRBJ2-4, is DVKVTQSSRYLVKRTGEKVFLECVQDMDHENMFWYRQDPGLGLRLIYFSYDVKMKEKGDIPEGYSVSREKKERFSLILESASTNQTSMYLCASSSRQGLRDIQYFGAGTRLSVL.

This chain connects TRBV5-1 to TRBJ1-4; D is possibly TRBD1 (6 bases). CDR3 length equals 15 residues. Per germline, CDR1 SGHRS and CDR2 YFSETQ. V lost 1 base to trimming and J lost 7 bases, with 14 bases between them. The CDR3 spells CASSLSGGAVEKLFF. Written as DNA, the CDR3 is TGCGCCAGCAGCTTGTCCGGGGGCGCGGTTGAAAAACTGTTTTTT.

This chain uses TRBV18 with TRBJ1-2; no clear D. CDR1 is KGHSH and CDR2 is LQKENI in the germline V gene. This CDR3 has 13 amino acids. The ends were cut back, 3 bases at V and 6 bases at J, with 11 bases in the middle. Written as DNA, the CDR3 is TGTGCCAGCTCACCGACCTTGATCGATGGCTACACCTTC. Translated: CASSPTLIDGYTF.

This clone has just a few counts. This chain's CDR3 is CASRLTGGEEKLFF. DNA for the CDR3: TGCGCCAGCAGACTGACAGGGGGAGAGGAAAAACTGTTTTTT. The chain links TRBV5-1 to TRBJ1-4, with 9 bases fitting TRBD1. CDR3 size: 14 residues. The trim removed 5 bases at V and 8 bases at J, leaving 7 bases unmatched. Germline CDR1 and CDR2: SGHRS and YFSETQ.

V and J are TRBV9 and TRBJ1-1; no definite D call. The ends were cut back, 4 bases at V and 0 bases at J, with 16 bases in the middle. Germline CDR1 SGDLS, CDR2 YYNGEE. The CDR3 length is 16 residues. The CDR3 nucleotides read TGTGCCAGCAGCTCAGAAGAATTACCAGTGAACACTGAAGCTTTCTTT. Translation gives CASSSEELPVNTEAFF.